Below, 10 T cell receptor beta chains from the same sample are listed, as sequenced in a study of cytomegalovirus exposure and HLA in healthy donors. The PCR used 60 Vbeta and 13 Jbeta primers. The table came from immunoSEQ multiplex PCR; TCRdb's copy has only in-frame clones and leaves some out. The data contain more than 150,000 clones, about 79% of them singletons. The sample comprised PBMCs. Receptors originate from a man aged 18 to 30 in good health and CMV-seronegative.

This chain connects TRBV5-4 to TRBJ1-1; 7 nucleotides match TRBD1. The V and J ends lost 4 bases and 5 bases, in that order; junction bases with no gene match: 8. CDR3 length: 14 amino acids. CDR1 SGHNT and CDR2 YYREEE come from the germline V gene (reference sequence). CDR3 coding DNA: TGTGCCAGCAGCCCGACAGGGATTCGGACTGAAGCTTTCTTT. Protein product: CASSPTGIRTEAFF.

The J gene is TRBJ2-1, the V gene TRBV11-2; D is uncertain. The CDR3 runs 14 residues. V lost 0 bases and J lost 4, with 7 bases in between. CDR1 and CDR2 (germline): SGHAT, FQNNGV. The CDR3 here is CASSLDWQYNEQFF. The CDR3 DNA is TGTGCCAGCAGCTTAGATTGGCAGTACAATGAGCAGTTCTTC.

V gene TRBV27 combines with J gene TRBJ2-2; D not resolved. The germline CDR1 and CDR2 sequences are MNHEY and SMNVEV (reference sequence). V was pared by 4 bases and J by 5 bases, with 11 bases between. This CDR3 has 14 residues. CDR3 coding DNA: TGTGCCAGCAGTTCCACAGTGAAAACCGGGGAGCTGTTTTTT. This sequence encodes CASSSTVKTGELFF.

The genes are TRBV27 and TRBJ2-7; a weak D match, TRBD1 (6 bases). The V gene lost 6 bases and the J gene lost 0 bases, with 15 bases spanning the gap. CDR3 length: 15 amino acids. The germline CDR1 and CDR2 sequences are MNHEY and SMNVEV (reference sequence). The CDR3 protein is CASRTWDTASYEQYF. In DNA, the CDR3 is TGTGCCAGCAGAACCTGGGACACAGCCTCCTACGAGCAGTACTTC.

This chain links TRBV27 with TRBJ2-3; 8 bases align to TRBD2. Germline V CDR1 and CDR2: MNHEY, SMNVEV (reference sequence). Losses at the gene ends were 0 bases for V and 5 bases for J; bases not matched to a gene: 10. This CDR3 spans 17 amino acids. In DNA, the CDR3 is TGTGCCAGCAGTTTATCCCTCCCCGGGACTAGGGAAGATACGCAGTATTTT. Amino acids: CASSLSLPGTREDTQYF.

This clone was counted a single time. J is TRBJ2-5 and V is TRBV5-8; TRBD2 agrees at 13 bases. The V gene end was trimmed by 4 bases and the J gene end by 1 base; junction bases not matched to a gene: 7. This CDR3 spans 17 amino acids. The germline V gene has CDR1 SGHTS and CDR2 YDEGEE. The DNA for the CDR3 is TGTGCCAGCAGCAGGGGACTAGCGGGGACCTTCCAAGAGACCCAGTACTTC. Encoded protein: CASSRGLAGTFQETQYF.

This clone was observed a single time. The rearrangement joins TRBV6-1 to TRBJ2-1; 14 positions match TRBD2. Germline CDR1 reads MNHNS; CDR2 reads SASEGT. Germline trimming cut 4 bases from V and 7 bases from J; bases unmatched to any gene: 3. CDR3 length equals 15 residues. The CDR3, as DNA: TGTGCCAGCAGTGCGAGGACTAGCGGGGGGAATGAGCAGTTCTTC. Protein product: CASSARTSGGNEQFF.

This clone has a single count. CDR3 nucleotides: TGTGCCAGCAGTTCCCAATCAGGGGGCGGTTCACCCCTCCACTTT. It translates to CASSSQSGGGSPLHF. This chain joins TRBV27 and TRBJ1-6; 8 nucleotides agree with TRBD1. In germline, CDR1 is MNHEY, CDR2 SMNVEV (reference sequence). V was pared by 4 bases and J by 9 bases, with 8 bases of the junction left unmatched. The CDR3 extends over 15 amino acids.

This clone was found a few times. The rearrangement uses TRBV5-1 and TRBJ1-5; perhaps TRBD1 as D (6 bases). This CDR3 has 18 residues. From germline, CDR1 is SGHRS and CDR2 YFSETQ. V lost 5 bases and J lost 0, with 21 bases in between. The CDR3: CASSQRGGASGSNQPQHF. The CDR3 bases are TGCGCCAGCAGTCAGAGGGGGGGGGCTTCAGGTAGCAATCAGCCCCAGCATTTT.

This clone occurred once. J is TRBJ1-2 and V is TRBV19; 7 nucleotides agree with TRBD1. The germline gives CDR1 LNHDA, CDR2 SQIVND (reference sequence). Trimming cost V 3 bases and J 2 bases; bases outside gene matches: 6. The CDR3 is 15 amino acids. CDR3 DNA: TGTGCCAGTAGTATCCGGACAGGCGAAAACTATGGCTACACCTTC. It is translated as CASSIRTGENYGYTF.